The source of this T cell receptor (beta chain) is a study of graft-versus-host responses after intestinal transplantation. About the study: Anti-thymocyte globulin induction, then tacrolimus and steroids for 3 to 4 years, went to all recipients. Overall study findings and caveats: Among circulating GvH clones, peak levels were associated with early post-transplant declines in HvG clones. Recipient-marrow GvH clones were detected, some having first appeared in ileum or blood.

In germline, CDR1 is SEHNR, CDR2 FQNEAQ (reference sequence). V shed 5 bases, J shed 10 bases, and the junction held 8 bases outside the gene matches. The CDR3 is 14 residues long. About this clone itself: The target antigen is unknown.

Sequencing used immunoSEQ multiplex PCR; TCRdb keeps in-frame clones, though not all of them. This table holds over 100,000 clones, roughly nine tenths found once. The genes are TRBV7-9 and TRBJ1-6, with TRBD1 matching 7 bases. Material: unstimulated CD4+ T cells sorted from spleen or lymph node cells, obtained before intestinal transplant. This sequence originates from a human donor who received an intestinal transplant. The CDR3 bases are TGTGCCAGCAGCCCACTACAGGGGCGGTCACCCCTCCACTTT. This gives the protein CASSPLQGRSPLHF.